This T cell receptor (beta chain) was profiled in a study of cytomegalovirus exposure and HLA in healthy donors. Study-wide results and caveats: High sensitivity and specificity were reportedly achieved when the classifier diagnosed cytomegalovirus status.

PCR involved 60 Vbeta and 13 Jbeta primers. TCRdb's copy holds only in-frame clones and misses some; the assay was immunoSEQ multiplex PCR. The sample shows 160,000 or so clones, 80% to 90% of them seen only once. Remarks on this clone: What it binds is not known.

The source is a woman under 30 in good health and CMV-seronegative. The material sequenced was PBMCs.

In DNA, the CDR3 is TGTGCCAGCAGCTTAGGAGGGGGAGAATCACCCCTCCACTTT. It codes for CASSLGGGESPLHF. This rearrangement joins TRBV11-2 to TRBJ1-6; TRBD1 is a possible D gene (6 bases). CDR3 length: 14 amino acids. Germline CDR1 reads SGHAT; CDR2 reads FQNNGV. V lost 1 base, J lost 10 bases, and 11 bases lay in between.